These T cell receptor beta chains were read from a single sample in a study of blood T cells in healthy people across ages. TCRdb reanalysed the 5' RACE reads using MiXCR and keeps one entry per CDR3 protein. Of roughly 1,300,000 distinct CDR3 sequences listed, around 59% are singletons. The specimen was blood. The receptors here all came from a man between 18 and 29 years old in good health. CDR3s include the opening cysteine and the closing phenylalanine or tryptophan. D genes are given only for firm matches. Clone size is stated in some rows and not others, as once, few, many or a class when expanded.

CDR3 DNA: TGTGCCAGCAGTTTCCCGGGGGATGATGAAAAACTGTTTTTT
CDR3 protein: CASSFPGDDEKLFF
D gene: NA
V gene: TRBV28
J gene: TRBJ1-4
clone size: NA

CDR3 DNA: TGCAGCGTTGAAACAGGAATGGGGACCCAGTACTTC
CDR3 protein: CSVETGMGTQYF
D gene: NA
V gene: TRBV29-1
J gene: TRBJ2-5
clone size: NA

CDR3 DNA: TGTGCCAGCAGTTACGGACAGTGGGAGACCCAGTACTTC
CDR3 protein: CASSYGQWETQYF
D gene: NA
V gene: TRBV6-2/TRBV6-3
J gene: TRBJ2-5
clone size: NA

CDR3 DNA: TGTGCCAGCAGCTTCGGACCACCCGCGAGAGGCTACACCTTC
CDR3 protein: CASSFGPPARGYTF
D gene: NA
V gene: TRBV11-2
J gene: TRBJ1-2
clone size: few

CDR3 DNA: TGTGCCAGCAGCAAAAATCGACAGGGAGGAGGCAATGAGCAGTTCTTC
CDR3 protein: CASSKNRQGGGNEQFF
D gene: NA
V gene: TRBV6-2/TRBV6-3
J gene: TRBJ2-1
clone size: NA

CDR3 DNA: TGCAGTGGGGCCCCAGGCGCTTTCGAACCACAGTACTTC
CDR3 protein: CSGAPGAFEPQYF
D gene: NA
V gene: TRBV20-1
J gene: TRBJ2-7
clone size: NA

CDR3 DNA: TGTGCCAGCAGCGAGACGGACAGGACCCTCTCCTACGAGCAGTACTTC
CDR3 protein: CASSETDRTLSYEQYF
D gene: TRBD1
V gene: TRBV9
J gene: TRBJ2-7
clone size: NA

CDR3 DNA: TGTGCCAGCAGCCAAACGGGACCCTCGCGGGTTGATGAGCAGTTCTTC
CDR3 protein: CASSQTGPSRVDEQFF
D gene: NA
V gene: TRBV5-5
J gene: TRBJ2-1
clone size: NA

CDR3 DNA: TGTGCCACCAGTGTCTCTGGTCCGCTCTGGACAGGGGGGGGGGAAGAGACCCAGTACTTC
CDR3 protein: CATSVSGPLWTGGGEETQYF
D gene: TRBD1
V gene: TRBV10-3
J gene: TRBJ2-5
clone size: once

CDR3 DNA: TGTGCCAGCAGTCGCCGGACAGCTGGGGCCAACGTCCTGACTTTC
CDR3 protein: CASSRRTAGANVLTF
D gene: NA
V gene: TRBV6-2/TRBV6-3
J gene: TRBJ2-6
clone size: NA

CDR3 DNA: TGTGCCAGCAGCAATCGGGGATTCGGAGAGACCCAGTACTTC
CDR3 protein: CASSNRGFGETQYF
D gene: NA
V gene: TRBV12-3/TRBV12-4
J gene: TRBJ2-5
clone size: once

CDR3 DNA: TGTGCAGCAACAGGTTCCTATAATGAAAAACTGTTTTTT
CDR3 protein: CAATGSYNEKLFF
D gene: NA
V gene: TRBV6-6
J gene: TRBJ1-4
clone size: NA

CDR3 DNA: TGCAGTGCTAGAGGGTGGGTGGACAGGGGTCGATCAGATACGCAGTATTTT
CDR3 protein: CSARGWVDRGRSDTQYF
D gene: TRBD1
V gene: TRBV20-1
J gene: TRBJ2-3
clone size: NA

CDR3 DNA: TGTGCCAGCACATCTTTAGCGGGAGGGTTCTACAATGAGCAGTTCTTC
CDR3 protein: CASTSLAGGFYNEQFF
D gene: TRBD2
V gene: TRBV27
J gene: TRBJ2-1
clone size: NA

CDR3 DNA: TGTGCCAGCAGCCAAGGTGGGACAGCTGAAGCTTTCTTT
CDR3 protein: CASSQGGTAEAFF
D gene: TRBD1
V gene: TRBV14
J gene: TRBJ1-1
clone size: few

CDR3 DNA: TGTGCCAGCAGCCAAGGATCAGCAGCCATCTACGAGCAGTACTTC
CDR3 protein: CASSQGSAAIYEQYF
D gene: NA
V gene: TRBV3-1
J gene: TRBJ2-7
clone size: NA

CDR3 DNA: TGCAGCGCGGACAGGGGAGGGACCGGGGAGCTGTTTTTT
CDR3 protein: CSADRGGTGELFF
D gene: TRBD1
V gene: TRBV29-1
J gene: TRBJ2-2
clone size: many

CDR3 DNA: TGTGCTAGCAGCGTTGGGGCTGGAAACACCATATATTTT
CDR3 protein: CASSVGAGNTIYF
D gene: NA
V gene: TRBV7-7
J gene: TRBJ1-3
clone size: once

CDR3 DNA: TGCGCCAGCAGCGCAGGAAACGGGGGGCCCAACGTCCTGACTTTC
CDR3 protein: CASSAGNGGPNVLTF
D gene: NA
V gene: TRBV4-1
J gene: TRBJ2-6
clone size: few

CDR3 DNA: TGTGCCAGCAGCTTGCGCCGCGAGGGGCCAATGACAGATACGCAGTATTTT
CDR3 protein: CASSLRREGPMTDTQYF
D gene: NA
V gene: TRBV7-9
J gene: TRBJ2-3
clone size: NA

CDR3 DNA: TGTGCCAGCAGCGCCGGGGGGGGTCAAGAGACCCAGTACTTC
CDR3 protein: CASSAGGGQETQYF
D gene: TRBD2
V gene: TRBV7-9
J gene: TRBJ2-5
clone size: NA

CDR3 DNA: TGCGCCAGCAGCTTGGCGGAGGGACAGGCTGAAGAGCAGTACTTC
CDR3 protein: CASSLAEGQAEEQYF
D gene: TRBD1
V gene: TRBV5-1
J gene: TRBJ2-7
clone size: few

CDR3 DNA: TGCAGTGCAGCCTGGGAGGTAAAACTGTTTTTT
CDR3 protein: CSAAWEVKLFF
D gene: NA
V gene: TRBV20-1
J gene: TRBJ1-4
clone size: NA

CDR3 DNA: TGCAGCGTTGAGTGGCGGGGATTGAGCGAAAAACTGTTTTTT
CDR3 protein: CSVEWRGLSEKLFF
D gene: NA
V gene: TRBV29-1
J gene: TRBJ1-4
clone size: NA

CDR3 DNA: TGTGCCAGCAGCTCATCCCCTGTCTCCTACAATGAGCAGTTCTTC
CDR3 protein: CASSSSPVSYNEQFF
D gene: NA
V gene: TRBV7-2
J gene: TRBJ2-1
clone size: NA

CDR3 DNA: TGTGCCACCAGCGCCGAGACAGGGGGCACTGAAGCTTTCTTT
CDR3 protein: CATSAETGGTEAFF
D gene: TRBD1
V gene: TRBV15
J gene: TRBJ1-1
clone size: NA

CDR3 DNA: TGCGCCAGCAGCTGCAGCCAGTCTAAAAGCGATGCCCTTCATGAGCAGTTCTTC
CDR3 protein: CASSCSQSKSDALHEQFF
D gene: NA
V gene: TRBV5-1
J gene: TRBJ2-1
clone size: few

CDR3 DNA: TGCAGTGCTGAATCAACCGGCGGGAGGTATGGCGATGAGCAGTTCTTC
CDR3 protein: CSAESTGGRYGDEQFF
D gene: TRBD2
V gene: TRBV20-1
J gene: TRBJ2-1
clone size: once

CDR3 DNA: TGCGCCAGCAGCTTGGGGGCAAACGCCTACGAGCAGTACTTC
CDR3 protein: CASSLGANAYEQYF
D gene: NA
V gene: TRBV5-1
J gene: TRBJ2-7
clone size: NA

CDR3 DNA: TGTGCCAGCAGCCAAGATTCCGGGCCTCAGACCCAGTACTTC
CDR3 protein: CASSQDSGPQTQYF
D gene: NA
V gene: TRBV3-1
J gene: TRBJ2-5
clone size: NA

CDR3 DNA: TGTGCCAGCAGCCAAGATGGGGTTACCGGGGAGCTGTTTTTT
CDR3 protein: CASSQDGVTGELFF
D gene: NA
V gene: TRBV3-1
J gene: TRBJ2-2
clone size: NA

CDR3 DNA: TGCGCCAGCAGCCAAGAGCAGTTTCAGCCCCAGCATTTT
CDR3 protein: CASSQEQFQPQHF
D gene: NA
V gene: TRBV4-1
J gene: TRBJ1-5
clone size: NA

CDR3 DNA: TGCGCCAGCAGCGTAACAGGGGCAGGAACTAATGAAAAACTGTTTTTT
CDR3 protein: CASSVTGAGTNEKLFF
D gene: TRBD1
V gene: TRBV5-1
J gene: TRBJ1-4
clone size: NA

CDR3 DNA: TGTGCCATCAGTGTGGGACTAGCGTTTACAGATACGCAGTATTTT
CDR3 protein: CAISVGLAFTDTQYF
D gene: TRBD2
V gene: TRBV10-3
J gene: TRBJ2-3
clone size: NA

CDR3 DNA: TGTGCCAGCAGTTTACTCTACACCGGGGAAAACACTGAAGCTTTCTTT
CDR3 protein: CASSLLYTGENTEAFF
D gene: NA
V gene: TRBV12-3/TRBV12-4
J gene: TRBJ1-1
clone size: NA

CDR3 DNA: TGTGCCAGCAGTTACCCCCTCCTTCGGGGCAGAGTGATCCACAATGAGCAGTTCTTC
CDR3 protein: CASSYPLLRGRVIHNEQFF
D gene: NA
V gene: TRBV6-2/TRBV6-3
J gene: TRBJ2-1
clone size: NA

CDR3 DNA: TGTGCCAGCAGAATTTATCCCGCCAGGCAAGAGACCCAGTACTTC
CDR3 protein: CASRIYPARQETQYF
D gene: NA
V gene: TRBV7-9
J gene: TRBJ2-5
clone size: few

CDR3 DNA: TGCAGTGCCTGGGTCGCGGGGGCACAAGAGACCCAGTACTTC
CDR3 protein: CSAWVAGAQETQYF
D gene: NA
V gene: TRBV20-1
J gene: TRBJ2-5
clone size: NA

CDR3 DNA: TGTGCCAGCAGTCCATCCCTGGGGCGGTCCTACGAGCAGTACTTC
CDR3 protein: CASSPSLGRSYEQYF
D gene: NA
V gene: TRBV12-3/TRBV12-4
J gene: TRBJ2-7
clone size: NA

CDR3 DNA: TGTGCCAGCAGTTTCTTTGGTAGGGGGCTAGCCTCCTACGAGCAGTACTTC
CDR3 protein: CASSFFGRGLASYEQYF
D gene: TRBD1
V gene: TRBV28
J gene: TRBJ2-7
clone size: NA

CDR3 DNA: TGTGCCAGCAGCTCGAAGACCCTCGGGAGTGTTACAGATACGCAGTATTTT
CDR3 protein: CASSSKTLGSVTDTQYF
D gene: NA
V gene: TRBV7-2
J gene: TRBJ2-3
clone size: NA

CDR3 DNA: TGTGCCAGCAGCCAAGTGCGGCGGGAAGGCTACGAGCAGTACTTC
CDR3 protein: CASSQVRREGYEQYF
D gene: NA
V gene: TRBV14
J gene: TRBJ2-7
clone size: few

CDR3 DNA: TGTGCCAGCAGGCGTAGTGGTGGCTACACCTTC
CDR3 protein: CASRRSGGYTF
D gene: NA
V gene: TRBV9
J gene: TRBJ1-2
clone size: few

CDR3 DNA: TGCGCCAGCAGCCTAGGGCCTTTCACAGATACGCAGTATTTT
CDR3 protein: CASSLGPFTDTQYF
D gene: NA
V gene: TRBV5-1
J gene: TRBJ2-3
clone size: NA

CDR3 DNA: TGTGCCAGCAGTTCCTCCCCGTCACCTAATCAGCCCCAGCATTTT
CDR3 protein: CASSSSPSPNQPQHF
D gene: NA
V gene: TRBV6-2/TRBV6-3
J gene: TRBJ1-5
clone size: NA

CDR3 DNA: TGCGCCAGCGGGCACGGCCCGAACACCGGGGAGCTGTTTTTT
CDR3 protein: CASGHGPNTGELFF
D gene: NA
V gene: TRBV5-1
J gene: TRBJ2-2
clone size: NA

CDR3 DNA: TGTGCCAGCAGTTTATTGGGGGCGTCTGGCGAGCAGTACTTC
CDR3 protein: CASSLLGASGEQYF
D gene: NA
V gene: TRBV12-3/TRBV12-4
J gene: TRBJ2-7
clone size: few

CDR3 DNA: TGTGCCAGCAGCTTAGTTTTAGAGAGCAGGGGGTTGAACATTCAGTACTTC
CDR3 protein: CASSLVLESRGLNIQYF
D gene: TRBD1
V gene: TRBV7-2
J gene: TRBJ2-4
clone size: NA

CDR3 DNA: TGTGCCATCTTTGATAGGGGGAGAGGGGATGGCTACACCTTC
CDR3 protein: CAIFDRGRGDGYTF
D gene: NA
V gene: TRBV10-3
J gene: TRBJ1-2
clone size: once

CDR3 DNA: TGCGCCAGCAGCCAAGCCGGGACAGTGGCAACCACAGATACGCAGTATTTT
CDR3 protein: CASSQAGTVATTDTQYF
D gene: TRBD1
V gene: TRBV4-1
J gene: TRBJ2-3
clone size: few

CDR3 DNA: TGTGCCAGCCACTTAGGGGTGATGAACACTGAAGCTTTCTTT
CDR3 protein: CASHLGVMNTEAFF
D gene: NA
V gene: TRBV7-2
J gene: TRBJ1-1
clone size: NA

CDR3 DNA: TGCAGTGCTAGAGTCCTAGCGGTGAACACCGGGGAGCTGTTTTTT
CDR3 protein: CSARVLAVNTGELFF
D gene: TRBD2
V gene: TRBV20-1
J gene: TRBJ2-2
clone size: few

CDR3 DNA: TGTGCCAGCAGCTCTCTGGGACGGAGCGAGGCCACAGATACGCAGTATTTT
CDR3 protein: CASSSLGRSEATDTQYF
D gene: NA
V gene: TRBV11-1
J gene: TRBJ2-3
clone size: NA

CDR3 DNA: TGCGCCAGCAGTAACGGACAGGGCCACGAACAGTACTTC
CDR3 protein: CASSNGQGHEQYF
D gene: TRBD1
V gene: TRBV5-1
J gene: TRBJ2-7
clone size: NA

CDR3 DNA: TGTGCCCATGGACAGGGGGGATACGAGCAGTACTTC
CDR3 protein: CAHGQGGYEQYF
D gene: TRBD1
V gene: TRBV2
J gene: TRBJ2-7
clone size: NA